This entry features one T cell receptor (beta chain) sequence. This specimen comes from a study of OX40 agonist ivuxolimab in advanced cancers. About the study: Partial responses were achieved by three patients: one hepatocellular carcinoma, two cutaneous melanoma.

CDR3 length: 13 amino acids. TCRdb's copy holds only in-frame clones and misses some; the assay was immunoSEQ multiplex PCR. The sample consists of just over 50,000 clones, 84% of them appearing once. The V and J genes are TRBV21-1 and TRBJ1-2. TRBV21-1 is flagged as a pseudogene. Sequenced material: CD4+ or CD8+ T cells sorted from blood, taken in a trial of the OX40 agonist ivuxolimab. The clonotype originates from an adult with an advanced solid tumor such as melanoma, head and neck, liver or kidney cancer. The CDR3 DNA follows: TGTGCCAGCGGACCCCGTGTGGACTATGGCTACACCTTC. Translation gives CASGPRVDYGYTF.